This entry is about one TCR beta chain. What it recognizes is unknown. This record belongs to a study of beta chain features in type 1 diabetes. Every bit of the isolated RNA underwent reverse transcription, so sequencing read expressed TCRB transcripts. Sequencing was performed with immunoSEQ multiplex PCR; in TCRdb, only in-frame clones are kept and a portion is missing. The sample records about 660,000 clones, roughly an eighth being singletons. Study outcomes and limitations: All four CD4+ subsets of Type 1 diabetes patients contained TCRB CDR3s that were moderately but significantly shorter.

Germline V CDR1 and CDR2: KGHSH, LQKENI. The CDR3 contains 15 residues. After removal of 3 bases from V and 6 bases from J, the junction contained 3 bases not matched to a gene. The rearrangement uses TRBV18 and TRBJ2-1, with 12 bases identical to TRBD2. The sequenced material came from naive CD4+ T cells from blood. The TCR was taken from a man aged 18 to 30 with type 1 diabetes. CDR3 loop: CASSPTTSGSNEQFF. The CDR3 nucleotides read TGTGCCAGCTCACCGACGACTAGCGGGAGCAATGAGCAGTTCTTC.